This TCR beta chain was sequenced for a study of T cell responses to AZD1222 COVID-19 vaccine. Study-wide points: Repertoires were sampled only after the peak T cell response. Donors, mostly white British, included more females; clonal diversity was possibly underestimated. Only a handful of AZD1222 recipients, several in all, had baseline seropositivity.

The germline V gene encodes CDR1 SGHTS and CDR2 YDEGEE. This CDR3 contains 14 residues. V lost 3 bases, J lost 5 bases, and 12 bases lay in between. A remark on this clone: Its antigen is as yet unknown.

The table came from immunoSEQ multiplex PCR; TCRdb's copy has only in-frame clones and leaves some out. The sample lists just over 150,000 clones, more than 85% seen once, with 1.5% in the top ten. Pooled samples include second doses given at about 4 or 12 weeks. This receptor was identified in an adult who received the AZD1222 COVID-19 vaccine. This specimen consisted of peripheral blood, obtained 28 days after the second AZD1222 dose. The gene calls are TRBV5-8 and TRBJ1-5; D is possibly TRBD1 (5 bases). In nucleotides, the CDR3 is TGTGCCAGCAGCTCCACTTGGGGGTATCAGCCCCAGCATTTT. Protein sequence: CASSSTWGYQPQHF.